This TCR beta chain was sequenced during a study of long-term antiretroviral therapy in people with HIV. Study findings and constraints: The ART regimens used between about 2004 and 2018 may be less effective than current ones. Post-ART samples showed increased diversity that remained below transplant donor control levels.

Worth noting for this clone: Its cognate antigen is unknown.

immunoSEQ v3.0 was run at survey level. About 35,000-55,000 T-cell genomes per sample were the sequencing target. Assay: immunoSEQ multiplex PCR; the TCRdb copy retains only in-frame clones and omits some. The sample includes 15,000 to 20,000 clones, around three quarters of them seen just once. The CDR3 runs to 14 residues. V lost 3 bases, J lost 4 bases, and 12 bases lay in between. Germline values: CDR1 MGHDK, CDR2 SYGVNS. This chain connects TRBV25-1 to TRBJ2-5; D remains ambiguous. The receptor was isolated from a woman aged 40 to 50 with HIV. The sequencing here drew on unsorted PBMCs, taken 2.3 years after starting antiretroviral therapy. In DNA, the CDR3 is TGTGCCAGCAGTGACGACACGGGCCCAGAGACCCAGTACTTC. Its translation is CASSDDTGPETQYF.